This is a list of T cell receptor beta chains from one sample in a study of blood T cells in healthy people across ages. TCRdb itself ran the 5' RACE reads through MiXCR, one entry per CDR3 protein. The data hold more than 1,400,000 distinct CDR3 sequences, with 42% observed a single time. Sample: blood. All receptors come from a woman aged 18-29 years in good health. CDR3s include the opening cysteine and the closing phenylalanine or tryptophan. D genes are given only for firm matches. Rows may omit the clone size; those that give it use once, few, many or a size class.

j_call clone_size v_call d_call cdr3_aa cdr3_nt
TRBJ2-5 - TRBV20-1 TRBD1 CSARAGTGKETQYF TGCAGTGCTAGAGCCGGGACAGGAAAAGAGACCCAGTACTTC
TRBJ2-5 - TRBV6-1 - CASSESGEAYEQYF TGTGCCAGCAGTGAATCGGGAGAAGCCTACGAACAGTACTTC
TRBJ2-1 - TRBV7-9 - CASSLVGLEGHEQFF TGTGCCAGCAGCTTGGTCGGCCTGGAGGGCCATGAGCAGTTCTTC
TRBJ1-1 - TRBV2 - CASTLEGNPKTEAFF TGTGCCAGCACGTTGGAGGGTAATCCGAAAACTGAAGCTTTCTTT
TRBJ2-3 - TRBV6-5 TRBD2 CASSYSVEASGRGASTDTQYF TGTGCCAGCAGTTACTCGGTCGAGGCTAGCGGGAGGGGGGCTAGCACAGATACGCAGTATTTT
TRBJ2-3 - TRBV5-1 TRBD2 CASSLVSGKPDTQYF TGCGCCAGCAGCTTGGTGAGCGGGAAACCAGATACGCAGTATTTT
TRBJ2-7 - TRBV20-1 TRBD2 CSGTSPYEQYF TGCAGTGGGACTAGCCCCTACGAGCAGTACTTC
TRBJ2-3 - TRBV5-1 - CASSSGGRDGMYRTDTQYF TGCGCCAGCAGCTCCGGTGGGCGGGATGGCATGTACAGGACAGATACGCAGTATTTT
TRBJ2-7 few TRBV5-1 - CASSLGGDSWDEQYF TGCGCCAGCAGCTTGGGCGGGGACAGTTGGGACGAGCAGTACTTC
TRBJ2-7 - TRBV2 - CASSVDYTSYEQYF TGTGCCAGCAGTGTAGACTATACCTCCTACGAGCAGTACTTC
TRBJ2-1 - TRBV4-1 - CASSQIFGGERVNEQFF TGCGCCAGCAGCCAAATATTTGGAGGGGAGAGGGTCAATGAGCAGTTCTTC
TRBJ2-3 - TRBV20-1 TRBD2 CSAPPAGVAGDTQYF TGCAGTGCTCCCCCAGCGGGAGTAGCAGGTGATACGCAGTATTTT
TRBJ1-1 few TRBV20-1 - CSARGAMNTEAFF TGCAGTGCTAGGGGTGCAATGAACACTGAAGCTTTCTTT
TRBJ1-1 - TRBV2 TRBD1 CASSKHGQANTEAFF TGTGCCAGCAGTAAGCATGGACAGGCAAACACTGAAGCTTTCTTC
TRBJ2-3 few TRBV20-1 TRBD2 CSASRLADTDTQYF TGCAGTGCTAGCCGGCTAGCGGACACAGATACGCAGTATTTT
TRBJ2-1 few TRBV5-1 - CASSLRGSFEQFF TGCGCCAGCAGCTTGCGAGGGAGCTTTGAGCAGTTCTTC
TRBJ2-3 - TRBV7-8 - CASSSEGLTQYF TGTGCCAGCAGCTCCGAAGGCCTCACGCAGTATTTT
TRBJ2-1 few TRBV7-9 - CASSLNGGRNSEQFF TGTGCCAGCAGCTTAAACGGGGGCCGGAATAGTGAGCAGTTCTTC
TRBJ2-1 many TRBV29-1 - CSVPGSLRSEQFF TGCAGCGTTCCCGGGTCTCTAAGGAGTGAGCAGTTCTTC
TRBJ2-7 - TRBV5-6 - CASRAGSTTYEQYF TGTGCCAGCAGGGCCGGGTCGACAACATACGAGCAGTACTTC
TRBJ1-1 - TRBV4-1 - CASSQPDGYTEAFF TGCGCCAGCAGCCAACCGGACGGCTACACTGAAGCTTTCTTT
TRBJ2-7 - TRBV6-6 TRBD2 CASSPSGRVGDEQYF TGTGCCAGCAGTCCTAGCGGGAGAGTAGGGGACGAGCAGTACTTC
TRBJ2-7 once TRBV5-6 TRBD2 CASSAISSGGSYEQYF TGTGCCAGCAGCGCAATTTCTAGCGGGGGTTCCTACGAGCAGTACTTC
TRBJ2-7 - TRBV5-1 - CASSPWGVYEQYF TGCGCCAGCAGCCCTTGGGGGGTCTACGAGCAGTACTTC
TRBJ1-1 - TRBV6-5 TRBD1 CASSYLSGTAEAFF TGTGCCAGCAGTTACCTGAGTGGGACAGCTGAAGCTTTCTTT
TRBJ1-1 - TRBV27 TRBD1 CAPLIGTGTEAFF TGTGCCCCCCTCATAGGGACAGGCACTGAAGCTTTCTTT
TRBJ2-7 - TRBV2 - CASSVEGGFEEQYF TGTGCCAGCAGCGTGGAGGGAGGTTTCGAAGAGCAGTACTTC
TRBJ1-2 - TRBV18 TRBD1 CASSPGLQDRNYGYTF TGTGCCAGCTCACCCGGACTGCAGGACAGGAACTATGGCTACACCTTC
TRBJ2-7 few TRBV7-8 - CASSSHPGVATNYEQYF TGTGCCAGCAGCTCCCATCCGGGGGTGGCCACGAACTACGAGCAGTACTTC
TRBJ2-5 few TRBV7-6 TRBD2 CASSRTSGGSQETQYF TGTGCCAGCAGCAGGACTAGCGGGGGATCCCAAGAGACCCAGTACTTC
TRBJ2-1 - TRBV18 - CASSPPAGALNNEQFF TGTGCCAGCTCACCACCTGCGGGGGCTTTAAACAATGAGCAGTTCTTC